Listed here are 6 T cell receptor beta chains from one sample, sequenced in a study of OX40 agonist ivuxolimab in advanced cancers. The method was immunoSEQ multiplex PCR; TCRdb's version includes in-frame clones alone and lacks a portion of them. The table records 35,000 to 45,000 clones, roughly 86% of them present only once. This sample comprised CD4+ or CD8+ T cells sorted from blood, obtained in a trial of the OX40 agonist ivuxolimab. The receptor set was obtained from an adult with an advanced solid tumor such as melanoma, head and neck, liver or kidney cancer.

The chain carries TRBV11-2 and TRBJ2-3; D possibly corresponds to TRBD1 (5 bases). The CDR3 consists of 15 residues. The germline V gene has CDR1 SGHAT and CDR2 FQNNGV. Trimming cost V 5 bases and J 7 bases, with 19 bases left between them. The CDR3 sequence is CASSQVQGGFNTQYF. The CDR3 DNA reads TGTGCCAGCAGCCAGGTCCAGGGTGGCTTTAATACGCAGTATTTT.

The chain recombines TRBV6-6 with TRBJ2-1, with D perhaps matching TRBD1 (5 bases). This CDR3 is built from 16 residues. V was cut by 2 bases and J by 7 bases, with 18 bases left in between. Germline lookup yields CDR1 MNHNY and CDR2 SVGAGI (reference sequence). CDR3: CASSYARQPSNNEQFF. The CDR3 coding sequence is TGTGCCAGCAGTTACGCCCGACAGCCCTCCAATAATGAGCAGTTCTTC.

The V gene is TRBV2, the J gene TRBJ2-1; no definite D call. The ends were cut back, 7 bases at V and 5 bases at J, with 12 bases in the middle. This CDR3 contains 13 residues. Germline CDR1 reads SNHLY; CDR2 reads FYNNEI. The CDR3 protein is CASKVSYDNEQFF. CDR3 coding DNA: TGTGCCAGCAAGGTCAGCTACGACAATGAGCAGTTCTTC.

The V and J genes are TRBV6-5 and TRBJ2-5, with TRBD2 matching over 12 bases. Germline assignment: CDR1 MNHEY and CDR2 SVGAGI. The CDR3 is 15 amino acids. The junction had 6 bases not matched to a gene; V was cut back by 8 bases and J by 2 bases. The CDR3 loop is CASRVTSGGQETQYF. The CDR3, as DNA: TGTGCCAGCCGGGTAACTAGCGGGGGGCAAGAGACCCAGTACTTC.

This clone was seen once. The chain has TRBV5-4 and TRBJ2-5; D call uncertain. There are 13 residues in the CDR3. Per the germline V gene, CDR1 is SGHNT and CDR2 is YYREEE (reference sequence). V lost 2 bases and J 0 bases, leaving 5 bases between the germline ends. For the CDR3, the DNA is TGTGCCAGCAGCTTTGGGGACCAAGAGACCCAGTACTTC. Encoded protein: CASSFGDQETQYF.

This chain links TRBV6-5 with TRBJ2-3; D is unresolved. V was clipped by 5 bases and J by 6 bases, with 9 bases between them. The germline CDR1 and CDR2 sequences are MNHEY and SVGAGI. This CDR3 contains 12 residues. In DNA, the CDR3 is TGTGCCAGCAGTGGGGTCCCGGATACGCAGTATTTT. Encoded protein: CASSGVPDTQYF.